This T cell receptor (beta chain) was sequenced for a study of graft-versus-host responses after intestinal transplantation. Whole-study context: Every transplant recipient was induced with anti-thymocyte globulin, then maintained on tacrolimus and steroids for approximately three years.

TCRdb's table, derived via immunoSEQ multiplex PCR, lists solely in-frame clones and lacks some. The sample has some 93,000 clones, more than 85% seen once. CDR1 SGDLS and CDR2 YYNGEE come from the germline V gene. The V and J ends lost 1 base and 1 base respectively, with 12 bases between them. CDR3 length equals 17 residues. Concerning this clone: Its specificity is not known.

Source: unstimulated CD8+ T cells sorted from spleen or lymph node cells, taken before intestinal transplant. This sequence was found in a human donor who received an intestinal transplant. This rearrangement joins TRBV9 to TRBJ2-6, with D uncertain. Here the CDR3 reads CASSVSVVLSGANVLTF. The CDR3, as DNA: TGTGCCAGCAGCGTATCAGTTGTATTATCTGGGGCCAACGTCCTGACTTTC.